This T cell receptor beta chain stems from a study of T cells in tuberculosis. Study overall: CD1B tetramers identified T cells specific for mycobacterial lipid GMM.

Thawed, overnight-rested PBMC were stained with GMM-loaded CD1B tetramer, viability dye and anti-CD3, then sorted. The lipid loaded on the CD1B tetramers was C32 glucose monomycolate from Rhodococcus equi. Tetramer-negative cells, roughly 100,000 per donor, were also sorted. Germline CDR1 and CDR2: SGHTA and FQGNSA. V was pared by 1 base and J by 2 bases, with 11 bases between. The CDR3 consists of 15 residues. Study results and limitations: Some low-affinity tetramer-binding T cells may be absent from this sample.

The assay was immunoSEQ multiplex PCR, and TCRdb's table has in-frame clones only and misses some. The sample shows approximately 100,000 clones, approximately 91% of them seen only once. Source material: CD1b-GMM tetramer-negative cells sorted from PBMCs. This chain connects TRBV7-2 to TRBJ2-5, with D tentatively TRBD2 (5 bases). The TCR was taken from an adult woman with latent tuberculosis. CDR3 bases: TGTGCCAGCAGCTTAGGTCTAGCCCCTCAAGAGACCCAGTACTTC. Its protein product is CASSLGLAPQETQYF.